Following are 17 T cell receptor beta chains from one sample sequenced in a study of blood T cell repertoires in COVID-19. This table comes from immunoSEQ multiplex PCR, and its TCRdb copy is limited to in-frame clones, with some not included. The data show approximately 200,000 clones, with roughly 82% seen just once and about an eighth held by the top ten. The sample consisted of PBMCs or T cells enriched from blood (not recorded which). The receptors originated from a man aged 35 to 55 who had recovered from COVID-19.

The chain combines TRBV9 with TRBJ2-7; 8 bases agree with TRBD2. The V segment lost 0 bases and the J segment 5 bases; nucleotides outside the gene matches: 16. Germline-derived CDR1 and CDR2 are SGDLS and YYNGEE. This CDR3 is built from 18 residues. CDR3 amino acids: CASSVGWGSGSSFHEQYF. The CDR3 DNA reads TGTGCCAGCAGCGTAGGGTGGGGAAGCGGGAGTAGCTTCCACGAGCAGTACTTC.

The CDR3 DNA sequence: TGTGCCAGCAGCTTAGTGGAACGGGTTGGCTACACCTTC. It codes for CASSLVERVGYTF. The chain carries TRBV7-2 and TRBJ1-2; D is uncertain. The CDR3 loop spans 13 amino acids. V lost 1 base and J lost 7, with 10 bases in between. The germline CDR1 and CDR2 sequences are SGHTA and FQGNSA. The full variable domain, in which reference TRBV7-2 and TRBJ1-2 provide the parts outside the CDR3, is GAGVSQSPSNKVTEKGKDVELRCDPISGHTALYWYRQSLGQGLEFLIYFQGNSAPDKSGLPSDRFSAERTGGSVSTLTIQRTQQEDSAVYLCASSLVERVGYTFGSGTRLTVV.

J is TRBJ1-5 and V is TRBV6-5; the D gene is possibly TRBD1 (5 bases). CDR1 is MNHEY, CDR2 SVGAGI, per germline. The CDR3 spans 14 residues. The V end was cut by 4 bases, the J end by 5 bases, with 12 bases between. The CDR3 protein is CASSSDWGDQPQHF. DNA of the CDR3: TGTGCCAGCAGTTCCGATTGGGGGGATCAGCCCCAGCATTTT.

The CDR3 sequence is CASRAIGLPDEQYF. In DNA form, the CDR3 reads TGTGCCAGCCGTGCTATTGGACTACCCGACGAGCAGTACTTC. This chain connects TRBV7-9 to TRBJ2-7, with D possibly being TRBD2 (6 bases). CDR3 size: 14 residues. V was shortened by 8 bases and J by 5 bases, with 19 bases between the two germline ends. Germline lookup yields CDR1 SEHNR and CDR2 FQNEAQ (reference sequence).

This rearrangement joins TRBV3-1 (or the pseudogene TRBV3-2) to TRBJ2-1, with a weak D call TRBD1 (8 bases). Per germline, CDR1 LGHDT and CDR2 YNNKEL (reference sequence). This CDR3 comprises 14 residues. V lost 4 bases, J lost 9 bases, and 16 bases lay in between. The CDR3 DNA reads as TGTGCCAGCAGCCTGCGGACAGGGACTACTGAGCAGTTCTTC. It encodes CASSLRTGTTEQFF.

This clone was found a few times. The genes are TRBV10-3 and TRBJ2-7; TRBD2 might be the D (5 bases). Between the trimmed V and J ends, which lost 4 bases and 4 bases, there was a span of 8 bases. The germline V gene encodes CDR1 ENHRY and CDR2 SYGVKD. The CDR3 consists of 12 residues. DNA of the CDR3: TGTGCCATCAGTGCTGGAGGATACGAGCAGTACGTC. Residues: CAISAGGYEQYV.

This clone appeared once. The genes are TRBV29-1 and TRBJ2-5, with D possibly TRBD2 on 6 matching bases. The CDR3 runs to 12 residues. CDR1 and CDR2 (germline): SQVTM, ANQGSEA. Trimming took 5 bases from V and 3 from J, leaving 10 bases between them. The CDR3 sequence: CSVSSGEETQYF. The CDR3 DNA is TGCAGCGTTTCCTCGGGAGAAGAGACCCAGTACTTC. The entire variable domain, with the rest obtained from reference TRBV29-1 and TRBJ2-5, is as follows: SAVISQKPSRDICQRGTSLTIQCQVDSQVTMMFWYRQQPGQSLTLIATANQGSEATYESGFVIDKFPISRPNLTFSTLTVSNMSPEDSSIYLCSVSSGEETQYFGPGTRLLVL.

The chain links TRBV5-1 to TRBJ2-5, with 8 positions matching TRBD2. The CDR3 loop spans 15 amino acids. V lost 7 bases to trimming and J lost 1 base; unmatched junction nucleotides: 9. Germline CDR1 and CDR2: SGHRS and YFSETQ. The CDR3 loop is CASVLGAGAQETQYF. Here the CDR3 DNA reads TGCGCCAGCGTCCTAGGAGCGGGGGCCCAAGAGACCCAGTACTTC. The whole variable domain, remainder taken from reference TRBV5-1 and TRBJ2-5, is KAGVTQTPRYLIKTRGQQVTLSCSPISGHRSVSWYQQTPGQGLQFLFEYFSETQRNKGNFPGRFSGRQFSNSRSEMNVSTLELGDSALYLCASVLGAGAQETQYFGPGTRLLVL.

The gene calls are TRBV7-3 and TRBJ2-3, with 12 bases identical to TRBD2. Germline V gene data show CDR1 as SGHTA and CDR2 as FQGTGA. The CDR3 is 12 amino acids. Germline trimming cut 5 bases from V and 11 bases from J; bases unmatched to any gene: 2. The CDR3 DNA follows: TGTGCCAGCAGCCCGACTAGCGGGAGGCAGTATTTT. Translated, it gives CASSPTSGRQYF.

This chain uses TRBV7-9 with TRBJ1-5, with 8 bases matching TRBD1. The germline V gene encodes CDR1 SEHNR and CDR2 FQNEAQ (reference sequence). V shed 5 bases, J shed 6 bases, and the junction held 3 bases outside the gene matches. The CDR3 is made up of 13 amino acids. The CDR3 DNA reads as TGTGCCAGCAGCCCGGACAGGGCTCAGCCCCAGCATTTT. Translation: CASSPDRAQPQHF.

The chain couples TRBV29-1 to TRBJ2-7, with 11 nucleotides matching TRBD1. The length of the CDR3 is 13 residues. V trimming: 6 bases; J trimming: 5 bases; junction bases outside the gene matches: 6. Germline V gene sequence: CDR1 SQVTM, CDR2 ANQGSEA. This chain's CDR3 is CSVRTGGMNEQYF. Written as DNA, the CDR3 is TGCAGCGTCAGGACAGGGGGCATGAACGAGCAGTACTTC.

The chain is built from TRBV28 and TRBJ2-2, with D possibly matching TRBD1 (6 bases). Trimming stripped 5 bases from V and 6 bases from J, with 16 bases between. This CDR3 comprises 15 residues. Germline values: CDR1 MDHEN, CDR2 SYDVKM. CDR3 region: CASSVRDIRAGELFF. CDR3 sequence (DNA): TGTGCCAGCAGTGTCCGGGACATCAGGGCCGGGGAGCTGTTTTTT.

The chain has TRBV12-1 and TRBJ1-3; the D segment call TRBD1 is taken from the table without a DNA check. TRBV12-1 is tagged as a pseudogene. The CDR3 extends over 17 amino acids. The CDR3 coding sequence is TGTGCCAGCAGCCACCCCCCGGACAGGGGTAAGGAAAACACCATATATTTT. Translating gives CASSHPPDRGKENTIYF.

The chain couples TRBV7-9 to TRBJ2-7; tentative D call: TRBD2 (7 bases). Per germline, CDR1 SEHNR and CDR2 FQNEAQ (reference sequence). The CDR3 sequence is 18 residues long. Trimming removed 5 bases from V and 1 base from J, with 24 bases in between. The CDR3 is CASSPHAGATYVSYEQYF. The CDR3 nucleotides are TGTGCCAGCAGCCCCCATGCGGGGGCAACCTATGTATCCTACGAGCAGTACTTC.

CDR3 region: CSVDGWEAGGTGELFF. CDR3 bases: TGCAGCGTTGATGGGTGGGAGGCGGGAGGCACCGGGGAGCTGTTTTTT. V is TRBV29-1 and J is TRBJ2-2, with TRBD2 matching 8 bases. The CDR3 consists of 16 residues. In germline, CDR1 is SQVTM, CDR2 ANQGSEA. J gave up 4 bases and V 3 bases, and 10 bases lay outside the gene matches.

The genes are TRBV6-5 and TRBJ2-1, with 8 bases matching TRBD2. V lost 4 bases, J lost 6 bases, and 5 bases stayed unmatched. Germline CDR1 is MNHEY and CDR2 is SVGAGI. The CDR3 runs to 14 residues. The CDR3 is CASSSGGSRNEQFF. The CDR3 DNA reads as TGTGCCAGCAGTTCGGGAGGGTCCCGCAATGAGCAGTTCTTC.

This chain connects TRBV3-1 (or the pseudogene TRBV3-2) to TRBJ2-1; the D gene is possibly TRBD1 (6 bases). V shed 3 bases and J shed 4 bases, with 13 bases lying between them. This CDR3 is 15 amino acids long. The germline V gene has CDR1 LGHDT and CDR2 YNNKEL (reference sequence). The CDR3 protein is CASSQGATVYNEQFF. For the CDR3, the DNA is TGTGCCAGCAGCCAGGGGGCTACAGTTTACAATGAGCAGTTCTTC.